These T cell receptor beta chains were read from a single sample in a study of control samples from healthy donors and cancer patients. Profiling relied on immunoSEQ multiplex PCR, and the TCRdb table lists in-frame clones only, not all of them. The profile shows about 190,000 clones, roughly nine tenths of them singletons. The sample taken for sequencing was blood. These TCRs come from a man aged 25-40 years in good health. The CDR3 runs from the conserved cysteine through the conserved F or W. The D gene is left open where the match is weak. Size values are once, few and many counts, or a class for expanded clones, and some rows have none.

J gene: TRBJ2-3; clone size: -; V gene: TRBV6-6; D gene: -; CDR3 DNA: TGTGCCAGCGGGGGAAGCACAGATACGCAGTATTTT; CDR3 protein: CASGGSTDTQYF
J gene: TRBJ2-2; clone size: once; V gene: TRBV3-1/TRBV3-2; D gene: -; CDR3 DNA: TGTGCCAGCAGCCAAGGACACTCGACCGGGGAGCTGTTTTTT; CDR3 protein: CASSQGHSTGELFF
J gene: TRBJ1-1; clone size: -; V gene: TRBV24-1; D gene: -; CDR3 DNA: TGTGCCACCAGTTTTATCTTCACGAGGTTCTTT; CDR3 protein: CATSFIFTRFF
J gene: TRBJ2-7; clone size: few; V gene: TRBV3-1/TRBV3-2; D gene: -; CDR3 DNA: TGTGCCAGCAGCCAAGATATACGACAATCCTACGAGCAGTACTTC; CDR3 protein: CASSQDIRQSYEQYF
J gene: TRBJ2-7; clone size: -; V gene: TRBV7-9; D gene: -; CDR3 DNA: TGTGCCAGCAGCTTAGAAAATGATGACGAGCAGTACTTC; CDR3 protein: CASSLENDDEQYF
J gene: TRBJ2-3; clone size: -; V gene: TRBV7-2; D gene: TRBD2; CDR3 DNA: TGTGCCAGCAGCTTGACTAGCCCGGGGGGAGATACGCAGTATTTT; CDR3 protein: CASSLTSPGGDTQYF
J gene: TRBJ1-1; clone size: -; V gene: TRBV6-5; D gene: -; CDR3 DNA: TGTGCCAGCAGTTACGGAAGGGCCGAGAACACTGAAGCTTTCTTT; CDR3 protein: CASSYGRAENTEAFF
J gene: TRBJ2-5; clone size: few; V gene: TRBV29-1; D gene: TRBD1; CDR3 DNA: TGCAGCGGGGGGACAGGGGGCTTAGACCAGTACTTC; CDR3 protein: CSGGTGGLDQYF
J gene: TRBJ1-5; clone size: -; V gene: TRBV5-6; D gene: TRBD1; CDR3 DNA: TGTGCCAGCAGCCATCGCAACAGGGGAGGCAATCAGCCCCAGCATTTT; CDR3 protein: CASSHRNRGGNQPQHF
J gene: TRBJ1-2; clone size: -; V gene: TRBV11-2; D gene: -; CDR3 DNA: TGTGCCAGCAGCCTGGGAGGTTACTATGGCTACACCTTC; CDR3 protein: CASSLGGYYGYTF
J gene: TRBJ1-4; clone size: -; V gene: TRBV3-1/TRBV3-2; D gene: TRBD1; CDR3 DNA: TGTGCCAGCAGCCGAAAAGGACAGGGATCGAGGACTAATGAAAAACTGTTTTTT; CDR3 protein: CASSRKGQGSRTNEKLFF
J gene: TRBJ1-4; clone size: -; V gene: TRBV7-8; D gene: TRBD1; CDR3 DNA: TGTGCCAGCAGCCCCAGACCCCATCAAACAGGGGTTTCAACTAATGAAAAACTGTTTTTT; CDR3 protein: CASSPRPHQTGVSTNEKLFF
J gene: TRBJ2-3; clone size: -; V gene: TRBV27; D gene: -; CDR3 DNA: TGTGCCAGCAGTCACGATGCTGGGGCGCAGTATTTT; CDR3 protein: CASSHDAGAQYF
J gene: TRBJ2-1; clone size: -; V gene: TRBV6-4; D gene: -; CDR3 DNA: TGTGCCAGCAGCCGCGACAGTTTCTCCTACAATGAGCAGTTCTTC; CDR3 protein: CASSRDSFSYNEQFF
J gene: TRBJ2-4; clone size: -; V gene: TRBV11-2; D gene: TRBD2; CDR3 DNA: TGTGCCAGCAGCTTAGATGGGGCTAGCGGGGCCCAAAACATTCAGTACTTC; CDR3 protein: CASSLDGASGAQNIQYF
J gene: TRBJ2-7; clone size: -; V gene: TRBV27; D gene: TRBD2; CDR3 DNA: TGTGCCAGCAGTTCCTTAGCGGGGGGCACCTACGAGCAGTACTTC; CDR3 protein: CASSSLAGGTYEQYF
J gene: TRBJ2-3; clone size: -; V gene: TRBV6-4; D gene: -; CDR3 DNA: TGTGCCAGCAGTGAGCGGGGCACAGATACGCAGTATTTT; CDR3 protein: CASSERGTDTQYF
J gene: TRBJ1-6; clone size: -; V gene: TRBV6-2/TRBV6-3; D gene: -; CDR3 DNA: TGTGCCAGCAGTTATGTGTCCGGTTATTCACCCCTCCACTTT; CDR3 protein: CASSYVSGYSPLHF
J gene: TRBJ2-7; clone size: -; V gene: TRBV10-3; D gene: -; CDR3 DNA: TGTGCCATCACCTCACCCGGGTCGTCCGAGCAGTACTTC; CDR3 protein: CAITSPGSSEQYF
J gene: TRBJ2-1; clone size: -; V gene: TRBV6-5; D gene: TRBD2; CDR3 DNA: TGTGCCAGCAACGGCGGGAGCTCCTACAATGAGCAGTTCTTC; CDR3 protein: CASNGGSSYNEQFF
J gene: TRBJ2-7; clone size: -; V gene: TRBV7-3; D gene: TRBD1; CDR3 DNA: TGTGCCAGCAGCGCTAGCGTATTGGGACAGGGTGCGATAGAGCAGTACTTC; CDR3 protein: CASSASVLGQGAIEQYF
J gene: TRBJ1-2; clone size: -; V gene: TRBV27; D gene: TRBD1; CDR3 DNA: TGTGCCAGCAGTTCCAATCCAGGGGGCTTCTATGGCTACACCTTC; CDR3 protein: CASSSNPGGFYGYTF
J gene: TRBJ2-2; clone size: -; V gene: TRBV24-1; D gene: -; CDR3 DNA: TGTGCCACCAGTCGGAGAGAGGGCGGAAACACCGGGGAGCTGTTTTTT; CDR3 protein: CATSRREGGNTGELFF
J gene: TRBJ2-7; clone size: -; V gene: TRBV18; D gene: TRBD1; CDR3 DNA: TGTGCCAGCTCACCAGGACAGGGAATGACCTACGAGCAGTACTTC; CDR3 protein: CASSPGQGMTYEQYF
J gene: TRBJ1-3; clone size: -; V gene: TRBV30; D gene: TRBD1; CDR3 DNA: TGTGCCTGGAGTGTACACGTTGGACAGGGGCTTAACACCATATATTTT; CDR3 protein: CAWSVHVGQGLNTIYF
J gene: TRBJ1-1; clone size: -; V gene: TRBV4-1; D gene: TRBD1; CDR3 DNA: TGCGCCAGCAGCCCGCAACAGGGGGCCGCGAACACTGAAGCTTTCTTT; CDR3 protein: CASSPQQGAANTEAFF
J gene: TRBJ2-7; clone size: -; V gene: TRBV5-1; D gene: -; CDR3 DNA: TGCGCCAGCAGCTTGGTGCAGAGCGGGCCGAGCTCCTACGAGCAGTACTTC; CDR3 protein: CASSLVQSGPSSYEQYF
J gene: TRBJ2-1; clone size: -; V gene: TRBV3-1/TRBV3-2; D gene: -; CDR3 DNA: TGTGCCAGCAGCCCAAGTTGGGGGAGGTTGAATGAGCAGTTCTTC; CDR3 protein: CASSPSWGRLNEQFF
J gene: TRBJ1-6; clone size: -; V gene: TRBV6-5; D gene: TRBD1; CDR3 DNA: TGTGCCAGCAGCTCGGGACAGGGGGATTCACCCCTCCACTTT; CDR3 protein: CASSSGQGDSPLHF
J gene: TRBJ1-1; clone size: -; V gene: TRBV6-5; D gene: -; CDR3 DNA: TGTGCCAGCAGTTACGGCAGGGCCACTGAAGCTTTCTTT; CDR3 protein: CASSYGRATEAFF
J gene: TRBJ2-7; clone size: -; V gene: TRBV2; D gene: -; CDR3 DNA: TGTGCCAGCAGGGAGGGGGGATCCTACGAGCAGTACTTC; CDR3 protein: CASREGGSYEQYF
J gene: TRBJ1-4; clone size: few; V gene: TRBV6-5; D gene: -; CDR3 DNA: TGTGCCAGCAGTTTCGGGGGGGCGGGTAATGAAAAACTGTTTTTT; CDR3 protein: CASSFGGAGNEKLFF
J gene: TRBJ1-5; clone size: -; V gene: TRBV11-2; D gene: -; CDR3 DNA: TGTGCCAGCAGCCGACAGGTTCTGCAGCCCCAGCATTTT; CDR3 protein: CASSRQVLQPQHF